The clone carrying this T cell receptor (beta chain) was recorded only once. V shed 0 bases, J shed 6 bases, and the junction held 6 bases outside the gene matches. Germline V gene data show CDR1 as SGHNT and CDR2 as YENEEA. The length of the CDR3 is 18 residues. The data originate from a study of PD-L1 blockade in urothelial cancer. Study-wide background: Atezolizumab, begun by patients around 2014, was given at 1,200 mg intravenously every 3 weeks. Male sex and bladder-origin urothelial cancer were recorded for twenty-five of 29 patients. At 3 weeks after treatment start (second dose) and again at 6 weeks, blood was analyzed. T cells numbered a median of approximately 150,000 in the blood samples.

Time point noted: pretreatment peripheral blood. Clones were sequenced by immunoSEQ multiplex PCR, and TCRdb holds only the in-frame ones, with some missing. The profile covers roughly 51,000 clones, with roughly 86% appearing a single time and 20% to 25% taken by the ten largest. The sequence came from a man in his 60s with urothelial cancer. This chain uses TRBV11-3 with TRBJ2-1; 15 positions match TRBD2. The sample here was PBMCs, taken around atezolizumab (anti-PD-L1) treatment. CDR3 nucleotide sequence: TGTGCCAGCAGCTTAGATGGGGGACTAGCGGGGGGTTTCAATGAGCAGTTCTTC. Its protein product is CASSLDGGLAGGFNEQFF.